This entry is about one TCR beta chain. This sample was included in a study of a mutant IDH1 vaccine in newly diagnosed glioma. Sequencing used immunoSEQ multiplex PCR; TCRdb keeps in-frame clones, though not all of them. The sample records 30,000 to 35,000 clones, 65% to 80% being singletons. Time point defined: baseline, week 1 (first vaccination visit). Treatment denoted: pre-vaccination baseline after standard-of-care therapy. Germline CDR1 MNHNY, CDR2 SVGAGI (reference sequence). The CDR3 runs to 15 residues. Trimming stripped 6 bases from V and 4 bases from J, with 17 bases between. This chain joins TRBV6-6 and TRBJ2-3; tentative D call: TRBD2 (6 bases). Sequenced material: peripheral blood mononuclear cells (PBMCs), taken from a glioma patient treated with radiotherapy, temozolomide or both. The receptor comes from a middle-aged man with glioma. Some clones in this sample may be carry-over from other donors' samples. CDR3 sequence: CASSLATRESDTQYF. For the CDR3, the DNA is TGTGCCAGCAGCCTAGCGACCAGGGAGTCAGATACGCAGTATTTT.